Sequencing of this T cell receptor beta chain was carried out in a study of control samples from healthy donors and cancer patients. Produced via immunoSEQ multiplex PCR; TCRdb's table is partial and in-frame only. The table includes roughly 170,000 clones, 80% to 95% detected once. J lost 8 bases, V lost 8 bases, and 6 bases had no gene match. The CDR3 extends over 12 amino acids. Germline V gene lookup returns CDR1 SNHLY and CDR2 FYNNEI. The origin of this receptor is a woman between 40 and 50 years old in good health. Sequencing was done on a sample of blood. The V call is TRBV2, the J call TRBJ1-2; 9 bases line up with TRBD1. CDR3 amino acids: CASRTGAGGYTF. The DNA of the CDR3 is TGTGCCAGCCGGACAGGGGCGGGAGGCTACACCTTC.